This T cell receptor (beta chain) was found in a study of T cell responses to AZD1222 COVID-19 vaccine (dated by TCRdb to about 2021). In terms of the full investigation: TCR sequencing covered fewer than 250 trial participants: 200 to 220 given two doses of AZD1222 and 26 given two doses of MenACWY control vaccine. Trial participants were enrolled into age subgroups of 18-55, 56-69 and 70-plus years, which contained about 150, 27 and 61 TCR-sequenced participants, respectively. Points the paper makes about the study in general: In the small 56-69-year group, the increase in depth fell short of significance, most likely because of low power. Because no day 14 peak-response samples were available, repertoires were characterized only after the peak T cell response. Reportedly, almost half of the unique spike-specific TCRs recognized epitopes lying outside the regions that are mutated in the B.1.351 and B.1.1.7 variants. Most participants were white British and females outnumbered males, and the authors suggested that clonal diversity may have been underestimated. CD4 TCRs associated with the vaccine covered the entire spike protein, and the dominant responses were in regions 160-218 and 743-854. Conclusions about previously exposed vaccinees were limited because only a handful of AZD1222 recipients were SARS-CoV-2 seropositive at baseline. A significant rise in spike-specific TCR breadth and depth was observed after two AZD1222 doses relative to day 0 and relative to MenACWY recipients.

In the paper's terms, the time point label means: about 28 days (+/-7) after the second vaccine dose. AZD1222 recipients whose second dose came at about 4 weeks and those whose second dose came at about 12 weeks were combined into one group, since spike-specific TCR depth and breadth did not differ between the two schedules. Vaccinee samples were obtained from the UK trials COV001 and COV002, which included a single-blind randomized controlled phase 2/3 trial of AZD1222 (ChAdOx1 nCoV-19) in healthy adults. For TCRbeta chain sequencing, PBMC samples from trial participants were taken at day 0 and at day 28 after the second dose. CDR1 and CDR2, per the germline V gene, are MNHNS and SASEGT. The junction shows trimming of 0 bases on V and 1 base on J, plus 14 bases between the germline ends. CDR3 length: 17 amino acids, cysteine to phenylalanine. Only the CDR3 region is kept as DNA, spanning 51 bases read in frame from base 1.

The CDR3 regions of human TCRbeta chains were analyzed by immunosequencing. On the authors' methods: Repertoire TCRs were checked for matches against a reference library of SARS-CoV-2-specific TCRs that had been generated using the MIRA antigen-specificity platform. Breadth meant the fraction of unique TCRs that were SARS-CoV-2-associated, whereas depth meant the fraction of total T cells that were SARS-CoV-2-associated. Using the MIRA data, every spike-specific TCR was mapped to the spike region that the TCR reacted to and assigned to either a CD4 or a CD8 class. Log10-transformed breadth and depth values were compared by one-way ANOVA with Sidak's multiple comparisons tests. TCRdb took over this immuneACCESS table, retaining in-frame rearrangements with V and J assigned. Such tables are incomplete; in checked studies, under half of the missing clones stem from an unresolved V gene, and the remainder is unexplained. V, J and clone size are those of that table, while D and trimming were read from the DNA. This sample is represented by about 150,000 clones; roughly 91% of them were singletons. Clones ranked in the top ten supply about 5.9% of the sample.

About this clone: Its cognate antigen has yet to be identified. Nothing much larger sits one base from this clone, and base qualities are not available.

The material was peripheral blood, obtained 28 days after the second AZD1222 dose. The clonotype was recovered from an adult who received the AZD1222 COVID-19 vaccine. The chain is assembled from TRBV6-1 and TRBJ2-3; the D segment may tentatively be TRBD1 or TRBD2, each giving 5 matched bases. For the CDR3, the sequence is CASSEAGTPFGTDTQYF. The DNA reads TGTGCCAGCAGTGAAGCCGGGACCCCCTTTGGCACAGATACGCAGTATTTT.